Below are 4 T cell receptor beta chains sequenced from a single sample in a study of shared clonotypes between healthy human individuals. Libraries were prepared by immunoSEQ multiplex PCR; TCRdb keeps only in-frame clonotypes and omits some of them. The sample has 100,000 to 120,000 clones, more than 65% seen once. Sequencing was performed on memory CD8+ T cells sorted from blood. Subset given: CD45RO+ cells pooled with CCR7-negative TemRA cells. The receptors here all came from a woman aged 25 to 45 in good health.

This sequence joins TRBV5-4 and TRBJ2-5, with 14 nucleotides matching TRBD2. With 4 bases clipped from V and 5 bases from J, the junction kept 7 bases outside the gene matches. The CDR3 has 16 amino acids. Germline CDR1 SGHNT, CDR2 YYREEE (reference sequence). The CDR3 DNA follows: TGTGCCAGCAGCCCGGGGACTAGCGGGAGTTGGGAGACCCAGTACTTC. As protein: CASSPGTSGSWETQYF.

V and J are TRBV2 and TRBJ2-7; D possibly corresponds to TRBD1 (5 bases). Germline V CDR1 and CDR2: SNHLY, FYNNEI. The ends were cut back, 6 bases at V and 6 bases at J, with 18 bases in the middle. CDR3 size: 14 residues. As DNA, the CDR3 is TGTGCCAGCAGGTGGACAATTTTTGGGCTCGAGCAGTACTTC. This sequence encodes CASRWTIFGLEQYF.

The CDR3 nucleotides are TGTGCCAGCAGCTCCGGGACAGGGGGTCAGCCCCAGCATTTT. This translates into CASSSGTGGQPQHF. The rearrangement uses TRBV6-6 and TRBJ1-5; TRBD1 matches 11 bases. This CDR3 has 14 amino acids. Germline CDR1 reads MNHNY; CDR2 reads SVGAGI (reference sequence). V was pared by 6 bases and J by 6 bases, with 4 bases of the junction left unmatched.

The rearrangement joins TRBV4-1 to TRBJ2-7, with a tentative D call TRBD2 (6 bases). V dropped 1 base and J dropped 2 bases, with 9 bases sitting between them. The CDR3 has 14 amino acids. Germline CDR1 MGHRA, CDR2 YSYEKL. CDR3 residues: CASSQVRGTYEQYF. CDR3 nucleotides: TGCGCCAGCAGCCAAGTCCGGGGGACCTACGAGCAGTACTTC.